This T cell receptor beta chain appears in the sequencing data of a study of shared clonotypes between healthy human individuals. TCRdb's copy holds only in-frame clones and misses some; the assay was immunoSEQ multiplex PCR. Of about 2.4 million clones in the sample, over 85% are singletons; the top ten hold 0.36%. V shed 3 bases and J 2 bases; nucleotides not matched to a gene: 5. This CDR3 is built from 15 residues. Germline loops: CDR1 LNHNV, CDR2 YYDKDF (reference sequence). The source of this sequence is a man younger than 35 in good health. Some clones in this sample may be carry-over from other donors' samples. The material sequenced was naive CD4+ T cells from PBMCs. Subset in this sample: CD45RA+ positively selected. The J gene is TRBJ1-1, the V gene TRBV15; 8 positions match TRBD1. This CDR3 is CATSRGDRGNTEAFF. In nucleotides, the CDR3 is TGTGCCACCAGCAGGGGAGACAGGGGAAACACTGAAGCTTTCTTT.